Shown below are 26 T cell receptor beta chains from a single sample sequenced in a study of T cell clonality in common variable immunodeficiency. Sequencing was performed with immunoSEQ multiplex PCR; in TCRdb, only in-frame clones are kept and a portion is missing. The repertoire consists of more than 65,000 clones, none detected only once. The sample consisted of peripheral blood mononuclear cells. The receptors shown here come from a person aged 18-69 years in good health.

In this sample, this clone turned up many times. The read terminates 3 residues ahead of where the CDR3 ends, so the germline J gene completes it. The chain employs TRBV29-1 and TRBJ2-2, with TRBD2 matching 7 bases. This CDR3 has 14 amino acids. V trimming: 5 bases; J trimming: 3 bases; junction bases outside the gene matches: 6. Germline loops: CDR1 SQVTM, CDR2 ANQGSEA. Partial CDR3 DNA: TGCAGCGTTCCCGGGACTATTGACACCGGGGAG. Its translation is CSVPGTIDTGE. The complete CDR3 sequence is CSVPGTIDTGELFF.

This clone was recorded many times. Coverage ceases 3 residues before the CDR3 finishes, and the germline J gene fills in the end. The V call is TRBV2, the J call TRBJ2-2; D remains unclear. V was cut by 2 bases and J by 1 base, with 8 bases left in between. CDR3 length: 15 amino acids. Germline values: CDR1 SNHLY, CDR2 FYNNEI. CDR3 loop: CASSELSVNTGELFF. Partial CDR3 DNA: TGTGCCAGCAGTGAACTGTCGGTGAACACCGGGGAG. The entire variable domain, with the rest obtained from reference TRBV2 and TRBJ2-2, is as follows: EPEVTQTPSHQVTQMGQEVILRCVPISNHLYFYWYRQILGQKVEFLVSFYNNEISEKSEIFDDQFSVERPDGSNFTLKIRSTKLEDSAMYFCASSELSVNTGELFFGEGSRLTVL.

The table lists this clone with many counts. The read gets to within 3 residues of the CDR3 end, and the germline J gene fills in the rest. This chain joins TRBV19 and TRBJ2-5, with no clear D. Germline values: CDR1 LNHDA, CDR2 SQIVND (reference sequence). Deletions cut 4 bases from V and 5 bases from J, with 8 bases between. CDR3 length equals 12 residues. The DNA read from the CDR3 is TGTGCCAGTAGTAACCTAGGTGAGACC. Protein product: CASSNLGET. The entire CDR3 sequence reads CASSNLGETQYF.

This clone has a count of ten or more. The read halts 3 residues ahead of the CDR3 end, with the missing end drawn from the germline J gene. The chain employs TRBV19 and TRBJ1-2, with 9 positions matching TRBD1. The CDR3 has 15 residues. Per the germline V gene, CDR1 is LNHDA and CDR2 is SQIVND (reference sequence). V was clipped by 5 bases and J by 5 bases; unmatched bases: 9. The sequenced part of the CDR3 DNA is TGTGCCAGTAGTTCACTGGACAGGGGTCAATATGGC. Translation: CASSSLDRGQYG. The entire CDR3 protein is CASSSLDRGQYGYTF. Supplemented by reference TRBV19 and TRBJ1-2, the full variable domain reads DGGITQSPKYLFRKEGQNVTLSCEQNLNHDAMYWYRQDPGQGLRLIYYSQIVNDFQKGDIAEGYSVSREKKESFPLTVTSAQKNPTAFYLCASSSLDRGQYGYTFGSGTRLTVV.

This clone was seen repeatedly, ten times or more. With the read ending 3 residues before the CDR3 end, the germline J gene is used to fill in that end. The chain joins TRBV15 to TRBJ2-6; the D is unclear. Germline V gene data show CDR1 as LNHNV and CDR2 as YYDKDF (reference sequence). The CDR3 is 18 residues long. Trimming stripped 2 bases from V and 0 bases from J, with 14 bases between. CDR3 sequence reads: CATSRPPGWVSGANVLTF. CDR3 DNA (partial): TGTGCCACCAGCAGACCCCCGGGTTGGGTCTCTGGGGCCAACGTC.

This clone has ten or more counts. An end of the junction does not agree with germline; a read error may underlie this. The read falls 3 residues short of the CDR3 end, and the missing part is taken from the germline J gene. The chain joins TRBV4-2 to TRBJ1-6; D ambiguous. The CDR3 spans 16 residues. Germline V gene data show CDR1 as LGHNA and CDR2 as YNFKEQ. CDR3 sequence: CASSQELGQYGSPLHF. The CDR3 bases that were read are TGCGCCAGCAGCCAAGAGTTGGGCCAGTACGGTTCACCC.

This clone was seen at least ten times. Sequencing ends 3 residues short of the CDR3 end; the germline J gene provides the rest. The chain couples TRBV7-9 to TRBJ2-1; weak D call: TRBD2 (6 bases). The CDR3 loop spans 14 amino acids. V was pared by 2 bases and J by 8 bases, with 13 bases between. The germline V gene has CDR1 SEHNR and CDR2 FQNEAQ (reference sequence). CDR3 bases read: TGTGCCAGCAGCTTAACGGACGGCGGGGATGAG. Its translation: CASSLTDGGDE. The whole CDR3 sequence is CASSLTDGGDEQFF.

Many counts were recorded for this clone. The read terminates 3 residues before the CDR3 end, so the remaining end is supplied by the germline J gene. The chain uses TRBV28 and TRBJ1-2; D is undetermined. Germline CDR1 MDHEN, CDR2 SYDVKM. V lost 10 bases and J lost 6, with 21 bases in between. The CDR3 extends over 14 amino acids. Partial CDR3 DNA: TGTGCCACCTCACGCGGCGTGGGTTGGGATGGC. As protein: CATSRGVGWDG. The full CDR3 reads CATSRGVGWDGYTF.

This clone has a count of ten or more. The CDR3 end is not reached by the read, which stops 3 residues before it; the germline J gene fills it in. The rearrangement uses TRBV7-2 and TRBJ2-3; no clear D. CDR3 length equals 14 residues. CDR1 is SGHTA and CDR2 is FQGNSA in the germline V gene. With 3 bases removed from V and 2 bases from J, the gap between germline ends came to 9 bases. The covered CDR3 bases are TGTGCCAGCAGCTTGAGGAGACACACAGATACG. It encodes CASSLRRHTDT. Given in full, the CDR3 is CASSLRRHTDTQYF.

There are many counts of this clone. CDR3 sequence: CSVSSGQGTEAFF. Incomplete CDR3 DNA: TGCAGCGTGTCCTCGGGACAGGGGACTGAA. The genes are TRBV29-1 and TRBJ1-1; 10 bases map to TRBD1. The sequenced fragment ends 3 residues before the CDR3 boundary, so the rest is inferred from the germline J gene. Germline CDR1 SQVTM, CDR2 ANQGSEA. The CDR3 has 13 amino acids. With V trimmed by 6 bases and J by 5 bases, 6 bases remained unmatched.

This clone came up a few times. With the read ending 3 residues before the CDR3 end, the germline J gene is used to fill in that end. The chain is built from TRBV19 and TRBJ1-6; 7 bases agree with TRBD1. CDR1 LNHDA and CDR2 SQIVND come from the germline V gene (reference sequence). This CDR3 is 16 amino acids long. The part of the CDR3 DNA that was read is TGTGCCAGTGAACCGGCATACTCGGACAGGACAAGGCCC. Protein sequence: CASEPAYSDRTRP. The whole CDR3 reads CASEPAYSDRTRPLHF.

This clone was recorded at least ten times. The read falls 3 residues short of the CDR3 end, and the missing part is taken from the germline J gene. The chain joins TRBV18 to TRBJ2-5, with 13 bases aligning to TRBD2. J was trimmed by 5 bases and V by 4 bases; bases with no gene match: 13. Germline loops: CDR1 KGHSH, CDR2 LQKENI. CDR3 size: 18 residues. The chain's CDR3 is CASSHRTSGSSAEETQYF. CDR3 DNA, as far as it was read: TGTGCCAGCTCACACCGGACTAGCGGGAGTAGCGCGGAGGAGACC. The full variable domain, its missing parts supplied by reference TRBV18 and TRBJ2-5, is NAGVMQNPRHLVRRRGQEARLRCSPMKGHSHVYWYRQLPEEGLKFMVYLQKENIIDESGMPKERFSAEFPKEGPSILRIQQVVRGDSAAYFCASSHRTSGSSAEETQYFGPGTRLLVL.

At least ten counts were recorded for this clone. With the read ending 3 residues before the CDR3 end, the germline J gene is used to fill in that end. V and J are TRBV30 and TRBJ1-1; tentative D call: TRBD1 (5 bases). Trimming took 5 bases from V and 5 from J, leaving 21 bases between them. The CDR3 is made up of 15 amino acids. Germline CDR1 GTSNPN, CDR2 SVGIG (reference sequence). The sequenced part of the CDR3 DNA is TGTGCCTGGTCAGCGGGGGGGGGAGGGCCAACTGAA. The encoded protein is CAWSAGGGGPTE. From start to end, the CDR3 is CAWSAGGGGPTEAFF. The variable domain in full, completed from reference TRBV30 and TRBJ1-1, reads SQTIHQWPATLVQPVGSPLSLECTVEGTSNPNLYWYRQAAGRGLQLLFYSVGIGQISSEVPQNLSASRPQDRQFILSSKKLLLSDSGFYLCAWSAGGGGPTEAFFGQGTRLTVV.

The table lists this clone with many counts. The covered CDR3 bases are TGTGCCAGTAGTAACCGACAGGGACTCTATGGC. It translates to CASSNRQGLYG. Given in full, the CDR3 is CASSNRQGLYGYTF. The chain joins TRBV19 to TRBJ1-2; 7 positions match TRBD1. Read sequence stops 3 residues before the CDR3 end, and the germline J gene provides the missing end. Trimming removed 4 bases from V and 4 bases from J; junction bases left unmatched: 6. CDR3 length: 14 residues. Germline V gene lookup returns CDR1 LNHDA and CDR2 SQIVND (reference sequence).

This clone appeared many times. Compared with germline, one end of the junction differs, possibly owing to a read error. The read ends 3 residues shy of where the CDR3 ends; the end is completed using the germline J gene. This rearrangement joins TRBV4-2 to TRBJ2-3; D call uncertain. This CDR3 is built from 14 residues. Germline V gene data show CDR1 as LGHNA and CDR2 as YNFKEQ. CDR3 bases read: TGCGCCAGCAGCCAAGGTGGCCCCAGAGATACG. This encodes CASSQGGPRDT. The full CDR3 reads CASSQGGPRDTQYF.

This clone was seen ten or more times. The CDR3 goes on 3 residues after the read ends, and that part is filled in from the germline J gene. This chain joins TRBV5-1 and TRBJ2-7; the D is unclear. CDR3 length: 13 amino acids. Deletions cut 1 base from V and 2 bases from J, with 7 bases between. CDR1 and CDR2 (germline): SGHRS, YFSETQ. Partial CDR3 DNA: TGCGCCAGCAGCTTGCAACTACCCTACGAG. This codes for CASSLQLPYE. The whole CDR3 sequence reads CASSLQLPYEQYF.

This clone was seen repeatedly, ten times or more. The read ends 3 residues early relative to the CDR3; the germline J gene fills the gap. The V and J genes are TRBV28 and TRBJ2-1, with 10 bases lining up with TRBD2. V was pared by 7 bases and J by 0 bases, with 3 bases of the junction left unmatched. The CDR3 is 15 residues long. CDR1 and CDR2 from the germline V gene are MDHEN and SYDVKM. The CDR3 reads CASKASGGSYNEQFF. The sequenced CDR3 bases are TGTGCCAGCAAAGCTAGCGGGGGCTCCTACAATGAG.

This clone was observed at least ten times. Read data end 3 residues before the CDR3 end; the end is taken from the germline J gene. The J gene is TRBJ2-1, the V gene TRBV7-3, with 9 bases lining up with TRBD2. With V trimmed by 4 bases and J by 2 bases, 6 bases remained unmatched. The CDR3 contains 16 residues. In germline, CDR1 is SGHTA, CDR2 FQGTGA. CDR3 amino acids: CASSSRGGRAYNEQFF. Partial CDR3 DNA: TGTGCCAGCAGCTCACGAGGCGGGAGGGCCTACAATGAG.

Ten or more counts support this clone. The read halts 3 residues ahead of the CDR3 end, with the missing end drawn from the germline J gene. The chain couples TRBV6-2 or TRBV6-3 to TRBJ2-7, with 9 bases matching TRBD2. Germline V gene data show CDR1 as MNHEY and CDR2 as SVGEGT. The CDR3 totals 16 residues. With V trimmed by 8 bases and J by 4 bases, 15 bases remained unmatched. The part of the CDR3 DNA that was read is TGTGCCAGCTCCTACCCTTTGGGGCTAGCGGGATACGAG. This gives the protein CASSYPLGLAGYE. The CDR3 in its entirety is CASSYPLGLAGYEQYF.

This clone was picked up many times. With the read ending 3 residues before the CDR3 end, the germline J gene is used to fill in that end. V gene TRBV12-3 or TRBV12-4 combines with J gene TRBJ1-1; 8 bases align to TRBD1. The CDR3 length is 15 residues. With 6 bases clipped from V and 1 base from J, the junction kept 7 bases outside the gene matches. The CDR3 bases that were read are TGTGCCAGCAGGTACAGGGGGGCCCCGAACACTGAA. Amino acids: CASRYRGAPNTE. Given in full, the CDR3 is CASRYRGAPNTEAFF.

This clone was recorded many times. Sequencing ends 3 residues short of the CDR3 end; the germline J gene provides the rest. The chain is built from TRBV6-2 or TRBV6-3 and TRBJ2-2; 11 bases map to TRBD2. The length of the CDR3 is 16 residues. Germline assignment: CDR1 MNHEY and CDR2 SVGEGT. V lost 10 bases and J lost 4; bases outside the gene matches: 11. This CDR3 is CAIYPGLAGTTGELFF. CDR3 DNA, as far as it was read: TGTGCCATCTATCCCGGACTAGCGGGCACCACCGGGGAG.

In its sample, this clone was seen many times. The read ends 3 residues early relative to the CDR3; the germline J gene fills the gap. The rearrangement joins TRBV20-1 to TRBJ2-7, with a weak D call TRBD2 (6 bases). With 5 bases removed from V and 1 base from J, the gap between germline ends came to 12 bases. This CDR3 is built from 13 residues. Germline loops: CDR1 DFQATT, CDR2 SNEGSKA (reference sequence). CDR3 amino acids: CSAGGTGSYEQYF. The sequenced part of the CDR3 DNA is TGCAGTGCTGGAGGGACTGGGTCCTACGAG.

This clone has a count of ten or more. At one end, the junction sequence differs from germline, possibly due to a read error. The CDR3 here is CASSSQGGETQYF. The sequenced part of the CDR3 DNA is TGCGCCAGCAGCTCACAGGGGGGAGAGACC. The chain links TRBV4-2 to TRBJ2-5; 8 bases fit TRBD1. The read terminates 3 residues ahead of where the CDR3 ends, so the germline J gene completes it. The CDR3 has 13 residues. Germline loops: CDR1 LGHNA, CDR2 YNFKEQ.

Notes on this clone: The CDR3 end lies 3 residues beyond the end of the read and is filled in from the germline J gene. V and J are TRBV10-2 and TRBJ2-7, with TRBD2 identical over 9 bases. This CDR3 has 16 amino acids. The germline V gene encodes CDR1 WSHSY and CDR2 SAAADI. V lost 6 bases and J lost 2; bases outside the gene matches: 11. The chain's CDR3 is CASSEHSGRPTYEQYF. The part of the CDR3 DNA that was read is TGCGCCAGCAGCGAACACAGCGGGAGGCCGACCTACGAG.

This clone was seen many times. The CDR3 is CASSMLAGGGGTGELFF. CDR3 DNA, as far as it was read: TGTGCCAGTAGTATGCTAGCGGGAGGGGGGGGCACCGGGGAG. The chain carries TRBV19 and TRBJ2-2; 12 positions agree with TRBD2. The read stops 3 residues short of the end of the CDR3; the missing end is completed from the germline J gene. Germline CDR1 and CDR2: LNHDA and SQIVND (reference sequence). V lost 3 bases to trimming and J lost 4 bases; unmatched junction nucleotides: 6. The CDR3 consists of 17 residues.

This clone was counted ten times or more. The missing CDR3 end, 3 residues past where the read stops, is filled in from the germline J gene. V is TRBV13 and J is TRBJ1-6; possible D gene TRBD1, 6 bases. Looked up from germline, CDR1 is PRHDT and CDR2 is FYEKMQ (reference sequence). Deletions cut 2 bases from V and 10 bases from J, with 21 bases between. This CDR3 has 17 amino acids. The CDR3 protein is CASSLWNREFGQSPLHF. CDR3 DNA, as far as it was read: TGTGCCAGCAGCTTATGGAACAGGGAATTTGGGCAATCACCC.